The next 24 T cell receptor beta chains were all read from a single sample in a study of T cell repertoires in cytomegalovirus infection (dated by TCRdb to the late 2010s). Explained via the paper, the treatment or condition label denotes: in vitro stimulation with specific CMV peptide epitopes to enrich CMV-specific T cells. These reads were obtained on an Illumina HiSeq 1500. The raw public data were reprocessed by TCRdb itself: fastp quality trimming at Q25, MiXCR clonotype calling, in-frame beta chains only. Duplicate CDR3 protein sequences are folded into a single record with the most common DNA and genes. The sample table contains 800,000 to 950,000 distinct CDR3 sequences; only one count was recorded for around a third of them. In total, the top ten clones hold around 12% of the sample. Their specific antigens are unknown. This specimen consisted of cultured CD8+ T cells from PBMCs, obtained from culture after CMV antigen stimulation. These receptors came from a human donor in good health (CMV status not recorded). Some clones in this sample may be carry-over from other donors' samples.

The CDR3 DNA sequence: TGTGCCAGCAGCTTTAGCGGGGGGTTAGGAGAGACCCAGTACTTC. Translation gives CASSFSGGLGETQYF. The chain has TRBV7-4 and TRBJ2-5; 10 bases agree with TRBD2. The V gene's germline CDR1 is SGHVT and CDR2 SQSDAQ. The CDR3 spans 15 residues. V was pared by 3 bases and J by 4 bases, with 5 bases of the junction left unmatched.

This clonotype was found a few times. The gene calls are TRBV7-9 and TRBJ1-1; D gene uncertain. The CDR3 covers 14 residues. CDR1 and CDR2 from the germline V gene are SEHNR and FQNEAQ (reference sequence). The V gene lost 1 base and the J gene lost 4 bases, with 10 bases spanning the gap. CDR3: CASSLGRPSTEAFF. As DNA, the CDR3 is TGTGCCAGCAGCTTAGGGCGGCCTAGCACTGAAGCTTTCTTT.

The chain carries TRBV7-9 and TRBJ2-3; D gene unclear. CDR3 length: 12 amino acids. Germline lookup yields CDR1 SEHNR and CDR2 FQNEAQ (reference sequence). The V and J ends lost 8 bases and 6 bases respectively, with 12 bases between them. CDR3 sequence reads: CASRPGPDTQYF. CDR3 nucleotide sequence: TGTGCCAGCCGCCCTGGACCGGATACGCAGTATTTT.

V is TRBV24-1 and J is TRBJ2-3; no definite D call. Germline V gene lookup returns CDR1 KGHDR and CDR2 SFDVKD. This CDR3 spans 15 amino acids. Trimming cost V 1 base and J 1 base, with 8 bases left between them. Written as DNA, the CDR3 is TGTGCCACCAGTGATTTCCGAGCTGGCACAGATACGCAGTATTTT. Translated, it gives CATSDFRAGTDTQYF.

CDR3 residues: CASSSDRGINQPQHF. The CDR3 DNA sequence: TGTGCCAGTAGTAGTGACAGGGGGATCAATCAGCCCCAGCATTTT. This chain joins TRBV19 and TRBJ1-5, with 9 positions matching TRBD1. This CDR3 contains 15 residues. Germline trimming cut 4 bases from V and 3 bases from J; bases unmatched to any gene: 4. Germline V gene sequence: CDR1 LNHDA, CDR2 SQIVND (reference sequence).

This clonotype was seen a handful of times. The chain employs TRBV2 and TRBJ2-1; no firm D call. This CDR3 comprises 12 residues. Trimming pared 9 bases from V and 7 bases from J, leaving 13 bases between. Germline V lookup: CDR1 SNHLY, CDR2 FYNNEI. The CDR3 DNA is TGTGCCAGTTACTTCACGGGTAATGAGCAGTTCTTC. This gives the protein CASYFTGNEQFF. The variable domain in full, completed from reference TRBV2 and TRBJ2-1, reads EPEVTQTPSHQVTQMGQEVILRCVPISNHLYFYWYRQILGQKVEFLVSFYNNEISEKSEIFDDQFSVERPDGSNFTLKIRSTKLEDSAMYFCASYFTGNEQFFGPGTRLTVL.

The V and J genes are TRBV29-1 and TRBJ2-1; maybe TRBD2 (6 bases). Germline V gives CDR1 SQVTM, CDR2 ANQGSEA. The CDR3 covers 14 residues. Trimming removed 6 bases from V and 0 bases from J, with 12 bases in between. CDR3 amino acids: CSVGLFSSYNEQFF. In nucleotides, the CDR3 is TGCAGCGTGGGACTCTTTAGCTCCTACAATGAGCAGTTCTTC.

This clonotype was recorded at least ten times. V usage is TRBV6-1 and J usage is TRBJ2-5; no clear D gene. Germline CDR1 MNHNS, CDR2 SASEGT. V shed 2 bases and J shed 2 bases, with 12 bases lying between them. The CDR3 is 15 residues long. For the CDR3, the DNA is TGTGCCAGCAGTGAAAGGGTCTTGGGACAAGAGACCCAGTACTTC. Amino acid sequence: CASSERVLGQETQYF.

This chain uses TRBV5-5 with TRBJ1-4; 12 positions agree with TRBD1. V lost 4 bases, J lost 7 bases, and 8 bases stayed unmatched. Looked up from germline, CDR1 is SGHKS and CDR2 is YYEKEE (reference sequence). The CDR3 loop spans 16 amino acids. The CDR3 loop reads CASSQGQGAVGEKLFF. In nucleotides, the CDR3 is TGTGCCAGCAGCCAGGGACAGGGGGCTGTGGGTGAAAAACTGTTTTTT. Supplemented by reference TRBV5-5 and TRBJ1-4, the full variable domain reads DAGVTQSPTHLIKTRGQQVTLRCSPISGHKSVSWYQQVLGQGPQFIFQYYEKEERGRGNFPDRFSARQFPNYSSELNVNALLLGDSALYLCASSQGQGAVGEKLFFGSGTQLSVL.

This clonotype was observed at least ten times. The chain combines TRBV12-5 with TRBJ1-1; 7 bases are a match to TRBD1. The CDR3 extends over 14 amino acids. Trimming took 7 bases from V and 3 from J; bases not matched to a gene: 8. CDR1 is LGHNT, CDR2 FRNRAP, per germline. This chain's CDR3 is CASAMTGQDTEAFF. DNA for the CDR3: TGTGCTAGTGCCATGACAGGGCAGGACACTGAAGCTTTCTTT.

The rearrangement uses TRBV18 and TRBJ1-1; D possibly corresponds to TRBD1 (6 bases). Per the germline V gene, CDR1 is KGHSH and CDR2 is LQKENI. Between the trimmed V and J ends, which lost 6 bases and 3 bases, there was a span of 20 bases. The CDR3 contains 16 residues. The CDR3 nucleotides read TGTGCCAGCTCGCCAAGGAAGGGGGTAAGGGACACTGAAGCTTTCTTT. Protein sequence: CASSPRKGVRDTEAFF.

CDR3 nucleotide sequence: TGTGCCAGTAGTAGGCCTCCGAACACTGAAGCTTTCTTT. Translation gives CASSRPPNTEAFF. V gene TRBV19 combines with J gene TRBJ1-1; D gene unclear. CDR1 is LNHDA and CDR2 is SQIVND in the germline V gene (reference sequence). Trimming removed 4 bases at V and 1 base at J, with 7 bases between. The CDR3 sequence is 13 residues long. Combining the CDR3 with reference TRBV19 and TRBJ1-1 gives the whole variable domain DGGITQSPKYLFRKEGQNVTLSCEQNLNHDAMYWYRQDPGQGLRLIYYSQIVNDFQKGDIAEGYSVSREKKESFPLTVTSAQKNPTAFYLCASSRPPNTEAFFGQGTRLTVV.

The CDR3 DNA follows: TGTGCCAGCAGTGAAGCTATCCTGGGCGGTACTTTCTCTGATACGCAGTATTTT. This encodes CASSEAILGGTFSDTQYF. This chain joins TRBV6-1 and TRBJ2-3, with D hard to call. Germline V gene lookup returns CDR1 MNHNS and CDR2 SASEGT. Trimming removed 0 bases at V and 6 bases at J, with 22 bases between. The CDR3 contains 18 residues.

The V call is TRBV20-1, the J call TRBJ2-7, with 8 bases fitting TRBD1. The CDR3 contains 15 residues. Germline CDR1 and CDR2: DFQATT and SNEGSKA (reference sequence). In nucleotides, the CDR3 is TGCAGATCCGACAGGGGCGAGGGGTGGGCCTACGAGCAGTACTTC. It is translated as CRSDRGEGWAYEQYF.

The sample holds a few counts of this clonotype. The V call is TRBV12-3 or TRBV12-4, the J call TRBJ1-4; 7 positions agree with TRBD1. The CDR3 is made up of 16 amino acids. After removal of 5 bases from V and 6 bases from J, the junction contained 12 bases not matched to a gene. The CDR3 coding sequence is TGTGCCAGCAGTATTGAAGACAGGGAACGGGATGAAAAACTGTTTTTT. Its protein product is CASSIEDRERDEKLFF.

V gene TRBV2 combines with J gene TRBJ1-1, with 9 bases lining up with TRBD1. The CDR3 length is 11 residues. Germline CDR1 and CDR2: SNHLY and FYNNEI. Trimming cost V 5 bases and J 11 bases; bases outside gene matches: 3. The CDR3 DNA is TGTGCCAGCAGTAGGACAGGGGACGCTTTCTTT. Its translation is CASSRTGDAFF.

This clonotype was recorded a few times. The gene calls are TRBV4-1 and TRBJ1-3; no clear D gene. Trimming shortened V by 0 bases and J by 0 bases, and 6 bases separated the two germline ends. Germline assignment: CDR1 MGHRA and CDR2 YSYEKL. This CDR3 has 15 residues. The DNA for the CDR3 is TGCGCCAGCAGCCAAGAACAGAACTCTGGAAACACCATATATTTT. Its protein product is CASSQEQNSGNTIYF.

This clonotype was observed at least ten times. CDR3: CASSLAHGGYEQYV. The DNA of the CDR3 is TGTGCCAGCAGCTTAGCGCACGGTGGCTACGAGCAGTACGTC. The chain is built from TRBV7-8 and TRBJ2-7; no reliable D call. The germline gives CDR1 SGHVS, CDR2 FQNEAQ. The V end was cut by 0 bases, the J end by 3 bases, with 9 bases between. The length of the CDR3 is 14 residues.

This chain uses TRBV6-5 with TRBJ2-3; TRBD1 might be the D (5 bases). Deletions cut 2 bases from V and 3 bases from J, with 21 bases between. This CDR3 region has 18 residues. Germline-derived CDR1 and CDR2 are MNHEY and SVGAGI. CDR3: CASSYRALLRGRTDTQYF. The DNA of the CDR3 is TGTGCCAGCAGTTACCGTGCCCTTTTAAGGGGTAGAACAGATACGCAGTATTTT.

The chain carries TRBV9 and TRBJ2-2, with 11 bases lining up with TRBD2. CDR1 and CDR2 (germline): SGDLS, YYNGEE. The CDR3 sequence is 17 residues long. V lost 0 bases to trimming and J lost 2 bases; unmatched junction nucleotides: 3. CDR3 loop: CASSVARLAGNTGELFF. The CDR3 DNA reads TGTGCCAGCAGCGTAGCAAGACTAGCGGGAAACACCGGGGAGCTGTTTTTT.

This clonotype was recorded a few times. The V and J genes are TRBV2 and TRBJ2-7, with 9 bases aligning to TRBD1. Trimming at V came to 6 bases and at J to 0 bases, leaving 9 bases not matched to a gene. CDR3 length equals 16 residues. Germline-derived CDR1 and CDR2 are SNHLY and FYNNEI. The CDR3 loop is CASRQTWTGASYEQYV. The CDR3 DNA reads TGTGCCAGCAGACAAACCTGGACAGGGGCCTCCTACGAGCAGTACGTC.

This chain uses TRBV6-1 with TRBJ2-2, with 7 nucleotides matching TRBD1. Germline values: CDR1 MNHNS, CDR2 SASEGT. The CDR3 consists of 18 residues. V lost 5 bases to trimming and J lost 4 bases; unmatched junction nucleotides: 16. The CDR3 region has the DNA TGTGCCAGCAGTTCGACCGGGACAGACCAGTCGATCACCGGGGAGCTGTTTTTT. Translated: CASSSTGTDQSITGELFF.

The CDR3 region is CSVTGLSGAYGYTF. The CDR3, as DNA: TGCAGCGTCACAGGACTGAGCGGGGCCTATGGCTACACCTTC. The chain employs TRBV29-1 and TRBJ1-2; D is possibly TRBD1 (5 bases). This CDR3 comprises 14 residues. V was trimmed by 6 bases and J by 4 bases, leaving 18 bases between them. Germline CDR1 is SQVTM and CDR2 is ANQGSEA.

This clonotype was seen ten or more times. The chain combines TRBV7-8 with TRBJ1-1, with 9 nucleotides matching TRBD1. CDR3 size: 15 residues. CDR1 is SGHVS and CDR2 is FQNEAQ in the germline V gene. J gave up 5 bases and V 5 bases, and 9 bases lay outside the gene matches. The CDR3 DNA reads TGTGCCAGCAGCCATACTAGGACAGGGGTGACTGAAGCTTTCTTT. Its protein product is CASSHTRTGVTEAFF.